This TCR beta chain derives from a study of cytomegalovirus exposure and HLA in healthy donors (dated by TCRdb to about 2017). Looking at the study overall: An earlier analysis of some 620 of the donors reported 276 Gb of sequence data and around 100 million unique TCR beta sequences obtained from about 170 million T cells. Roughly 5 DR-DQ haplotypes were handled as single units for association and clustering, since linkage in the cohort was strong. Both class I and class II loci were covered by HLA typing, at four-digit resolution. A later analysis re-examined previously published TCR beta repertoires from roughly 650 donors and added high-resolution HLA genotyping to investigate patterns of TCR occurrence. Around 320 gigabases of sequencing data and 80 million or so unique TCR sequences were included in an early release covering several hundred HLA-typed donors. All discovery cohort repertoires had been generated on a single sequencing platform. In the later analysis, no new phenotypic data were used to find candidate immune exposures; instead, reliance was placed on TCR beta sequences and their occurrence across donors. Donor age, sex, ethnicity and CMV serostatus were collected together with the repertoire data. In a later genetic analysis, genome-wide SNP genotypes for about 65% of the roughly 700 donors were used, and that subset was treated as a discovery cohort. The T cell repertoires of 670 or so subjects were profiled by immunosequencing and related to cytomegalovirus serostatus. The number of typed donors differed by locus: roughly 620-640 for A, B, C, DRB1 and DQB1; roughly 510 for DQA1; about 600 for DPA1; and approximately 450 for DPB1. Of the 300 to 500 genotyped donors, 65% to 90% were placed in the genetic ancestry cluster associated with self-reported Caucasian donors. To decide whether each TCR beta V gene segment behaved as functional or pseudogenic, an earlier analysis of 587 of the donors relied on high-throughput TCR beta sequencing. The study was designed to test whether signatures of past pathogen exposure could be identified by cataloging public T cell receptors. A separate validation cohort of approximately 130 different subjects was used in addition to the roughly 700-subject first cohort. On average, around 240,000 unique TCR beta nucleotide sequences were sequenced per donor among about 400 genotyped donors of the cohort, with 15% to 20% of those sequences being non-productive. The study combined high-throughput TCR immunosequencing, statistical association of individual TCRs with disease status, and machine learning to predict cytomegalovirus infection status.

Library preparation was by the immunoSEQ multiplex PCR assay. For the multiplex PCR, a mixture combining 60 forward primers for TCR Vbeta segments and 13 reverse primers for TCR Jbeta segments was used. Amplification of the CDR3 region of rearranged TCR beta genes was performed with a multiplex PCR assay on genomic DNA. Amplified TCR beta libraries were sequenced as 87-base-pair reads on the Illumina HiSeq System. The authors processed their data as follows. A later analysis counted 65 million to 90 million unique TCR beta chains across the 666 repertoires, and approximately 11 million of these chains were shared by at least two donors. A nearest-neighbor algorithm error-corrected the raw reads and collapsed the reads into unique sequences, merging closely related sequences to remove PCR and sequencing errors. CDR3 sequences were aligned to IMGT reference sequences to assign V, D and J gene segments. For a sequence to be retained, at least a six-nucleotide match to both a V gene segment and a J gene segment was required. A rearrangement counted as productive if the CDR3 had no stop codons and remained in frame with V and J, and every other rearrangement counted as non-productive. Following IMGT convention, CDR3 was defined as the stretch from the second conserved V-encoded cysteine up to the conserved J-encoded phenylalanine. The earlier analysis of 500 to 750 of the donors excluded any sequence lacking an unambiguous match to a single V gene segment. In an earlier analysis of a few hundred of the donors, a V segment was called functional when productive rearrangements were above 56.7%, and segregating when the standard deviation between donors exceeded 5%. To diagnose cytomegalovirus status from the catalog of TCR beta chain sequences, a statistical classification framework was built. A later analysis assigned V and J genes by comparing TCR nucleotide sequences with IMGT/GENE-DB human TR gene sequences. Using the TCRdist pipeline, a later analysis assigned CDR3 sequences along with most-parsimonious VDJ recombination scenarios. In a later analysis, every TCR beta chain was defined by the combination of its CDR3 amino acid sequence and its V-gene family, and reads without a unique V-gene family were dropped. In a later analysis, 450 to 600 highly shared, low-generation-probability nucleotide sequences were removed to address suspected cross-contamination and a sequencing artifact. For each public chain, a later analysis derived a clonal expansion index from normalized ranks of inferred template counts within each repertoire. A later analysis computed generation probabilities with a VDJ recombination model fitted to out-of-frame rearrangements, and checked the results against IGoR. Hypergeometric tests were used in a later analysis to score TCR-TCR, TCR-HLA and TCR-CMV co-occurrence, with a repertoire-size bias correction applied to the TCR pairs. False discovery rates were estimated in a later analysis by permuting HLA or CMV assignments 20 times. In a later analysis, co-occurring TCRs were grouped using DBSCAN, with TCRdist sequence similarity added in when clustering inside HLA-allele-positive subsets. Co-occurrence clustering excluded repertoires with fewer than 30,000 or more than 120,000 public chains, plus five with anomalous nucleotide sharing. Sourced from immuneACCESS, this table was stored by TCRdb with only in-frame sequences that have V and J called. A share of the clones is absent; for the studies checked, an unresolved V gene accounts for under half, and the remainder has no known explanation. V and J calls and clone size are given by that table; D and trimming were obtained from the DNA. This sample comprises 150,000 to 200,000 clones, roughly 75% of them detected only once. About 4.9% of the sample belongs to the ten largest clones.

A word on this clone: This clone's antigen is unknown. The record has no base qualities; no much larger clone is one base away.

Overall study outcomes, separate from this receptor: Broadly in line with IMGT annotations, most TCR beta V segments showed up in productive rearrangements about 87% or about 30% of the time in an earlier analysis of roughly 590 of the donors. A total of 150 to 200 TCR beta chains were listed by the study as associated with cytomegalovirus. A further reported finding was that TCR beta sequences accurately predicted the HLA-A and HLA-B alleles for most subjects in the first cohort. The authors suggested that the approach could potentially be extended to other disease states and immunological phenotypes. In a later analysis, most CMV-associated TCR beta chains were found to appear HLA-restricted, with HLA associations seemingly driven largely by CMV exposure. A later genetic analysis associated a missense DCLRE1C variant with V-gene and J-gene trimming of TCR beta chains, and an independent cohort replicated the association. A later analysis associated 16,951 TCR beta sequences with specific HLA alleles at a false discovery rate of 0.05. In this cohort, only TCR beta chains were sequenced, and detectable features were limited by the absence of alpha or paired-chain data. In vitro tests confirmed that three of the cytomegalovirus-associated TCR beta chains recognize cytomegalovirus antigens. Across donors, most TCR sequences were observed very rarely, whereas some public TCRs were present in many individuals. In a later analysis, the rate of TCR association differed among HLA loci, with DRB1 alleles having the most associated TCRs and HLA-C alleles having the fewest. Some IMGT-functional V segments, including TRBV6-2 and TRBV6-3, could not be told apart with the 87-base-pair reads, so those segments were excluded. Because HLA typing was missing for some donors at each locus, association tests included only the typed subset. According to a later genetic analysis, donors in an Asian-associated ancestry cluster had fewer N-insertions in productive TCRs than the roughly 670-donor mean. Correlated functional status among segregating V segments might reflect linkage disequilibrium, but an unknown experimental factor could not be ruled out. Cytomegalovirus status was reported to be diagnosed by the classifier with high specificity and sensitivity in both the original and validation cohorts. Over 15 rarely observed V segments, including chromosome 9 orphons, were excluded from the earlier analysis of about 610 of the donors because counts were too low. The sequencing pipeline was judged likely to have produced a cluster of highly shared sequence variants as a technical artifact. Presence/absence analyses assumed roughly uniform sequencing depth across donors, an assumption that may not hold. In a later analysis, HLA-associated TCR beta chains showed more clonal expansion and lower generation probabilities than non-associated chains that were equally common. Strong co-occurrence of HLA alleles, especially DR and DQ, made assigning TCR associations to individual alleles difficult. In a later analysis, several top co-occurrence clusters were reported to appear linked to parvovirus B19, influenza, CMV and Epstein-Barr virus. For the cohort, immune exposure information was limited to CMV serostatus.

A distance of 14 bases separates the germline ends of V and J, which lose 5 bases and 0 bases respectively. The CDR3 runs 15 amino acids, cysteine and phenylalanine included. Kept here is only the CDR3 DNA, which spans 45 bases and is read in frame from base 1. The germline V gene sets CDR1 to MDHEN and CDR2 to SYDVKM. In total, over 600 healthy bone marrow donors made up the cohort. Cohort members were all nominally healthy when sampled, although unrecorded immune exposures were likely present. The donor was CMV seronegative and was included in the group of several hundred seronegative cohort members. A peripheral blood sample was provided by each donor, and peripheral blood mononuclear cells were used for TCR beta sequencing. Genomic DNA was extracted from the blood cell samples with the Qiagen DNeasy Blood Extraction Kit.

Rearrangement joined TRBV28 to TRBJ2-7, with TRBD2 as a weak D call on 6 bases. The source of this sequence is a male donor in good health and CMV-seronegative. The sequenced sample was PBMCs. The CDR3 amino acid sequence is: CASSPGTASSYEQYF. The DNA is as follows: TGTGCCAGCAGTCCTGGGACTGCCAGCTCCTACGAGCAGTACTTC.